This TCR beta chain comes out of a study of blood T cell repertoires in COVID-19. On the study more broadly: Material from acute and convalescent COVID-19 was sourced from the United States, Italy and Spain. PBMCs, B-cell-depleted T cells, or T cells were the source of the cDNA or gDNA that made up the material.

The V end was cut by 5 bases, the J end by 0 bases, with 17 bases between. Germline CDR1 is SGHVS and CDR2 is FNYEAQ. CDR3 length: 16 residues. Authors' methods: Estimates of nucleated cell counts were drawn from the amplification of reference gene primers. Assay used: immunoSEQ multiplex PCR; TCRdb lists only in-frame clones, some missing. V, J and clone size derive from that table, while D and trimming were established from the DNA sequence. The sample carries about 100,000 clones, about 90% recorded once. Sequences were obtained from peripheral blood. The chain employs TRBV7-6 and TRBJ2-7; TRBD2 is a possible D gene (6 bases). This clonotype was obtained from a human donor in a cohort sampled during active COVID-19. The DNA for the CDR3 is TGTGCCAGCAGCCCCCGCCAGGGAGGAACCTCCTACGAGCAGTACTTC. Translating gives CASSPRQGGTSYEQYF.